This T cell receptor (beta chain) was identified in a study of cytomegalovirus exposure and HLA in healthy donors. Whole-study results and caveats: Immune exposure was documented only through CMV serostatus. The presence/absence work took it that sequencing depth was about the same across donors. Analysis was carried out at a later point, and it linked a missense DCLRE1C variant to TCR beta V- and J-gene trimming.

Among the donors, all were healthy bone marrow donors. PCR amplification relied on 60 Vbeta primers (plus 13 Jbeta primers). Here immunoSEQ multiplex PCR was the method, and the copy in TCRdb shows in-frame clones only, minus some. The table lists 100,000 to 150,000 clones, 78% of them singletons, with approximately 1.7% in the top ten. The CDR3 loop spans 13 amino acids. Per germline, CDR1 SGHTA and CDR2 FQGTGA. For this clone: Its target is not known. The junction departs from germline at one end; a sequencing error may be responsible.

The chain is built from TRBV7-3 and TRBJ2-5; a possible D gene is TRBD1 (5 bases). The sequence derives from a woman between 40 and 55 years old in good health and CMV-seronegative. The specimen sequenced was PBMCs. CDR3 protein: CANSTHQGETQYF. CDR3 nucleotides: TGTGCCAACAGCACGCATCAGGGAGAGACCCAGTACTTC.